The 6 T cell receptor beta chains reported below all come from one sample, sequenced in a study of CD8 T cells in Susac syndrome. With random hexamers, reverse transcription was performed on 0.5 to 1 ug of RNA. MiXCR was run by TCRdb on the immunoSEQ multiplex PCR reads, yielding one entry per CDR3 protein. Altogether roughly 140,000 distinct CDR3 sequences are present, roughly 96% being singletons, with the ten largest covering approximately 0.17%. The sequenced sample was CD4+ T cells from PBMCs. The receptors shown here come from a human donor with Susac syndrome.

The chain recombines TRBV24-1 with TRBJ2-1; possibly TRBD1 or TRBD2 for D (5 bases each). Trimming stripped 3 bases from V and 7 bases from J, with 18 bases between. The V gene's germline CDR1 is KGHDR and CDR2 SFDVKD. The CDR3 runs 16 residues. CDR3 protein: CATSDPRGVRRNEQFF. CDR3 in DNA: TGTGCCACCAGTGATCCCCGGGGCGTTCGGAGGAATGAGCAGTTCTTC.

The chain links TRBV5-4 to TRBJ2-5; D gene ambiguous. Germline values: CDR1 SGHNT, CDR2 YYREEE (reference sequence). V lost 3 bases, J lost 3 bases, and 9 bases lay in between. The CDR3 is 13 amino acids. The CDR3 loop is CASSSWSEETQYF. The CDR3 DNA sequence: TGTGCCAGCAGCTCCTGGTCGGAAGAGACCCAGTACTTC.

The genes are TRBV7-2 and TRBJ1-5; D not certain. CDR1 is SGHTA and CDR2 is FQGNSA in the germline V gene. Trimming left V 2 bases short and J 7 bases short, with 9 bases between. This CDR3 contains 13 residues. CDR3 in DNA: TGTGCCAGCAGCTTACCAGACTCCCAGCCCCAGCATTTT. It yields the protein CASSLPDSQPQHF.

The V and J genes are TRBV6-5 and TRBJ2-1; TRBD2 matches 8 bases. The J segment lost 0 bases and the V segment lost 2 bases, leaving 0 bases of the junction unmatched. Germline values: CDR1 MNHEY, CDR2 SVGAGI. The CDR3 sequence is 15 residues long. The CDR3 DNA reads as TGTGCCAGCAGTTACGGGACTAGCTCCTACAATGAGCAGTTCTTC. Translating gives CASSYGTSSYNEQFF.

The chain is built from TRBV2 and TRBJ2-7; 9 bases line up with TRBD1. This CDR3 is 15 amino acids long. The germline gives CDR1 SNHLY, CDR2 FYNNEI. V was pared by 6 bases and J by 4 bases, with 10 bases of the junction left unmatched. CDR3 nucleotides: TGTGCCAGCAGCCGCCGGGACAGGGAGGCTTACGAGCAGTACTTC. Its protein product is CASSRRDREAYEQYF.

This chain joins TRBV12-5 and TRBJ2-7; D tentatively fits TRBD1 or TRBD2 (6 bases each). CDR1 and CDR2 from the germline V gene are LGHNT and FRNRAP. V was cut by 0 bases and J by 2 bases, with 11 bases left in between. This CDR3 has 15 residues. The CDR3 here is CASGLVRGAPYEQYF. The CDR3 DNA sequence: TGTGCTAGTGGTTTGGTAAGGGGGGCTCCCTACGAGCAGTACTTC.